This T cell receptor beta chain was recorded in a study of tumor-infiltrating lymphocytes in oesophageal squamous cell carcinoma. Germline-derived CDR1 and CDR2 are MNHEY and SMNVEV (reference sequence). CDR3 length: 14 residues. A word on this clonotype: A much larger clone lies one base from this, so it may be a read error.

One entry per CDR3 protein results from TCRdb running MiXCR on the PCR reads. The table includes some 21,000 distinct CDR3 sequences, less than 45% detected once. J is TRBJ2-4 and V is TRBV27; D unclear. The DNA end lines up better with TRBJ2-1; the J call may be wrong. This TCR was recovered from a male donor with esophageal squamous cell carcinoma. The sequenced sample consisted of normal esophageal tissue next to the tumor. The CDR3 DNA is TGTGCCAGCAGGCTGCTAGAACCTGGAGAGACCCAGTTCTTC. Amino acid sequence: CASRLLEPGETQFF.